Below, 30 T cell receptor beta chains from the same sample are listed, as sequenced in a study of T-cell memory formation after mild COVID-19. MiXCR, applied by TCRdb to the 5' RACE reads, yields one record per CDR3 protein. The table has 280,000 or so distinct CDR3 sequences, 8% to 10% seen once. The specimen sequenced was PBMCs or a T cell subset sorted from them (not recorded which). The source of these receptors is a man aged 18-30 years who had mild COVID-19 (a few samples of this study predate the infection). Cell type and time point are not known.

Many counts were recorded for this clonotype. V usage is TRBV7-2 and J usage is TRBJ2-3; D ambiguous. Germline V gene data show CDR1 as SGHTA and CDR2 as FQGNSA. The CDR3 has 13 residues. V was trimmed by 1 base and J by 4 bases, leaving 6 bases between them. This CDR3 is CASSLGQADTQYF. The CDR3 region has the DNA TGTGCCAGCAGCTTAGGGCAGGCAGATACGCAGTATTTT.

This sequence joins TRBV5-1 and TRBJ1-6, with D maybe TRBD1 (5 bases). The V gene lost 4 bases and the J gene lost 7 bases, with 12 bases spanning the gap. The CDR3 has 14 amino acids. Germline assignment: CDR1 SGHRS and CDR2 YFSETQ. The chain's CDR3 is CASSGDSFNSPLHF. CDR3 bases: TGCGCCAGCAGCGGTGACAGCTTCAATTCACCCCTCCACTTT.

This chain connects TRBV5-1 to TRBJ2-3, with D possibly TRBD1 on 6 matching bases. This CDR3 region has 14 residues. CDR1 and CDR2 (germline): SGHRS, YFSETQ. With 4 bases removed from V and 10 bases from J, the gap between germline ends came to 19 bases. CDR3 loop: CASSGILGQHAQYF. In nucleotides, the CDR3 is TGCGCCAGCAGCGGGATTCTCGGACAGCATGCGCAGTATTTT.

The chain has TRBV4-1 and TRBJ1-5, with D uncertain. Germline lookup yields CDR1 MGHRA and CDR2 YSYEKL. This CDR3 contains 13 residues. Trimming shortened V by 1 base and J by 8 bases, and 9 bases separated the two germline ends. The CDR3 DNA reads TGCGCCAGCAGCCAAGCTCCCTCCGAGCCCCAGCATTTT. It specifies CASSQAPSEPQHF.

The gene calls are TRBV9 and TRBJ2-5; 7 nucleotides line up with TRBD2. The V gene's germline CDR1 is SGDLS and CDR2 YYNGEE. The CDR3 has 14 residues. The ends lost 5 bases at V and 1 base at J; junction bases unmatched: 5. The CDR3 nucleotides read TGTGCCAGCAGTATCTCTAGCGGCCAAGAGACCCAGTACTTC. Protein: CASSISSGQETQYF.

The chain employs TRBV6-5 and TRBJ1-2; 10 bases are shared with TRBD1. The CDR3 spans 15 residues. With 5 bases clipped from V and 2 bases from J, the junction kept 5 bases outside the gene matches. CDR1 and CDR2 from the germline V gene are MNHEY and SVGAGI. This CDR3 reads CASSTGQGLNYGYTF. The CDR3 DNA reads as TGTGCCAGCAGTACGGGACAGGGGTTGAACTATGGCTACACCTTC.

This clonotype was recorded a few times. The chain is built from TRBV12-3 or TRBV12-4 and TRBJ2-3; 16 nucleotides align to TRBD2. The CDR3 consists of 18 residues. V lost 6 bases, J lost 1 base, and 7 bases stayed unmatched. CDR3 in amino acids: CASSRGTSGGAGTDTQYF. The CDR3 nucleotides are TGTGCCAGCAGCCGGGGGACTAGCGGGGGGGCGGGCACAGATACGCAGTATTTT.

The table lists this clonotype with a few counts. The J gene is TRBJ2-1, the V gene TRBV11-2; D possibly corresponds to TRBD2 (5 bases). The V and J ends lost 1 base and 7 bases respectively, with 17 bases between them. CDR1 is SGHAT and CDR2 is FQNNGV in the germline V gene. The CDR3 covers 16 residues. This CDR3 reads CASSLGEMEIRNEQFF. As DNA, the CDR3 is TGTGCCAGCAGCTTAGGGGAGATGGAAATTCGGAATGAGCAGTTCTTC.

The V call is TRBV5-1, the J call TRBJ1-1; perhaps TRBD1 as D (6 bases). Trimming removed 0 bases at V and 6 bases at J, with 18 bases between. The CDR3 has 16 residues. The germline CDR1 and CDR2 sequences are SGHRS and YFSETQ. The CDR3 is CASSLVDGGRRAEAFF. CDR3 DNA: TGCGCCAGCAGCTTGGTTGATGGGGGGCGCAGGGCTGAAGCTTTCTTT. Together with reference TRBV5-1 and TRBJ1-1, the CDR3 gives the full variable domain: KAGVTQTPRYLIKTRGQQVTLSCSPISGHRSVSWYQQTPGQGLQFLFEYFSETQRNKGNFPGRFSGRQFSNSRSEMNVSTLELGDSALYLCASSLVDGGRRAEAFFGQGTRLTVV.

This clonotype came up many times. The rearrangement joins TRBV6-5 to TRBJ1-1; D is possibly TRBD1 (6 bases). Germline CDR1 and CDR2: MNHEY and SVGAGI. There are 16 residues in the CDR3. V dropped 5 bases and J dropped 3 bases, with 19 bases sitting between them. The CDR3 reads CASSRTAPRWYTEAFF. CDR3 nucleotide sequence: TGTGCCAGCAGTAGGACAGCCCCGCGATGGTACACTGAAGCTTTCTTT.

The chain joins TRBV7-2 to TRBJ1-5; D is unclear. Germline CDR1 SGHTA, CDR2 FQGNSA. The CDR3 extends over 15 amino acids. V was shortened by 3 bases and J by 3 bases, with 12 bases between the two germline ends. The CDR3 loop reads CASSFSSMINQPQHF. The CDR3 DNA reads TGTGCCAGCAGCTTTTCGTCCATGATCAATCAGCCCCAGCATTTT.

The rearrangement joins TRBV4-1 to TRBJ1-2; a weak D match, TRBD1 (5 bases). With 2 bases removed from V and 2 bases from J, the gap between germline ends came to 18 bases. The CDR3 is 17 amino acids. CDR1 is MGHRA and CDR2 is YSYEKL in the germline V gene. DNA of the CDR3: TGCGCCAGCAGCCAAAAAGGTCCTGGGGGAGCCAACTATGGCTACACCTTC. Translating it yields CASSQKGPGGANYGYTF.

V and J are TRBV29-1 and TRBJ2-7, with TRBD2 matching over 13 bases. After removal of 5 bases from V and 4 bases from J, the junction contained 2 bases not matched to a gene. CDR3 length equals 13 residues. CDR1 and CDR2 (germline): SQVTM, ANQGSEA. CDR3 sequence: CSVPGLAGYEQYF. The CDR3 coding sequence is TGCAGCGTTCCGGGACTAGCGGGATACGAGCAGTACTTC.

CDR3 bases: TGTGCCAGCTCACCCACGACAGAAAATTCACCCCTCCACTTT. Its protein is CASSPTTENSPLHF. The V and J genes are TRBV18 and TRBJ1-6; D perhaps matches TRBD1 (5 bases). This CDR3 is 14 amino acids long. Per germline, CDR1 KGHSH and CDR2 LQKENI. V lost 3 bases, J lost 7 bases, and 10 bases lay in between.

The chain is built from TRBV7-2 and TRBJ2-4; possibly TRBD1 for D (5 bases). The V end was cut by 6 bases, the J end by 5 bases, with 14 bases between. The CDR3 is made up of 14 amino acids. Germline V gene data show CDR1 as SGHTA and CDR2 as FQGNSA. Written as DNA, the CDR3 is TGTGCCAGCAGTCTCCAGGGTTCTGAAAACATTCAGTACTTC. It translates to CASSLQGSENIQYF.

In this sample, this clonotype turned up a few times. The chain employs TRBV6-5 and TRBJ2-2; 10 bases line up with TRBD2. V lost 2 bases, J lost 3 bases, and 6 bases stayed unmatched. Germline V gene lookup returns CDR1 MNHEY and CDR2 SVGAGI. The CDR3 loop spans 17 amino acids. CDR3 region: CASSYQRGGIYTGELFF. As DNA, the CDR3 is TGTGCCAGCAGTTACCAGCGGGGGGGCATATACACCGGGGAGCTGTTTTTT.

This clonotype was observed a handful of times. The chain has TRBV25-1 and TRBJ1-4, with unresolved D. Germline CDR1 reads MGHDK; CDR2 reads SYGVNS. V was trimmed by 4 bases and J by 6 bases, leaving 24 bases between them. This CDR3 is 18 amino acids long. CDR3 residues: CASSGSSGVHIHYEKLFF. CDR3 sequence (DNA): TGTGCCAGCAGTGGCTCCTCCGGAGTACATATCCACTATGAAAAACTGTTTTTT.

The chain's CDR3 is CASSFLDKPYEQYF. The CDR3 coding sequence is TGTGCCAGCAGTTTTCTGGACAAGCCCTACGAGCAGTACTTC. The V and J genes are TRBV6-6 and TRBJ2-7; D perhaps matches TRBD1 (5 bases). CDR1 and CDR2 (germline): MNHNY, SVGAGI (reference sequence). Between the trimmed V and J ends, which lost 4 bases and 2 bases, there was a span of 12 bases. This CDR3 contains 14 residues.

The chain uses TRBV10-3 and TRBJ2-7; 11 positions agree with TRBD1. The CDR3 runs to 14 residues. Germline trimming cut 6 bases from V and 7 bases from J; bases unmatched to any gene: 8. Germline V lookup: CDR1 ENHRY, CDR2 SYGVKD. The CDR3 sequence: CAIRSAGTGGEQYV. CDR3 sequence (DNA): TGTGCCATCAGATCTGCCGGGACAGGGGGAGAGCAGTACGTC.

This clonotype was counted many times. This chain connects TRBV9 to TRBJ1-1; D might be TRBD1 (5 bases). Germline V gene sequence: CDR1 SGDLS, CDR2 YYNGEE. V lost 2 bases to trimming and J lost 1 base, with 9 bases between them. The CDR3 has 14 residues. This chain's CDR3 is CASSVQGTNTEAFF. For the CDR3, the DNA is TGTGCCAGCAGCGTGCAGGGTACGAACACTGAAGCTTTCTTT. The full variable domain, rest sourced from reference TRBV9 and TRBJ1-1, is DSGVTQTPKHLITATGQRVTLRCSPRSGDLSVYWYQQSLDQGLQFLIQYYNGEERAKGNILERFSAQQFPDLHSELNLSSLELGDSALYFCASSVQGTNTEAFFGQGTRLTVV.

This clonotype showed up just a few times. The chain uses TRBV12-3 or TRBV12-4 and TRBJ2-7; no firm D call. The CDR3 extends over 14 amino acids. Trimming shortened V by 6 bases and J by 5 bases, and 17 bases separated the two germline ends. In DNA form, the CDR3 reads TGTGCCAGCAGCCGAGGACCTTTAAACCACGAGCAGTACTTC. This translates into CASSRGPLNHEQYF.

A few counts support this clonotype. V usage is TRBV20-1 and J usage is TRBJ1-4; possible D gene TRBD1, 6 bases. This CDR3 has 14 amino acids. Germline V gene lookup returns CDR1 DFQATT and CDR2 SNEGSKA (reference sequence). V lost 0 bases and J lost 8, with 13 bases in between. Here the CDR3 DNA reads TGCAGTGCTAGAGATAGGCGGAGGGGGGAAAAACTGTTTTTT. Translation: CSARDRRRGEKLFF.

This rearrangement joins TRBV5-1 to TRBJ1-1, with D possibly matching TRBD1 (6 bases). Germline assignment: CDR1 SGHRS and CDR2 YFSETQ. This CDR3 contains 18 residues. Deletions cut 4 bases from V and 1 base from J, with 23 bases between. The CDR3 loop is CASSLWTVGPTSNTEAFF. The CDR3 DNA reads as TGCGCCAGCAGCCTCTGGACAGTCGGCCCCACATCGAACACTGAAGCTTTCTTT.

The V call is TRBV7-3, the J call TRBJ2-5; a weak D match, TRBD2 (5 bases). In germline, CDR1 is SGHTA, CDR2 FQGTGA. V dropped 4 bases and J dropped 3 bases, with 15 bases sitting between them. This CDR3 has 15 residues. The CDR3 DNA reads TGTGCCAGCAGCTGGGCGGGTGCTAGAGAAGAGACCCAGTACTTC. Protein: CASSWAGAREETQYF.

The rearrangement links TRBV21-1 to TRBJ1-1; TRBD1 is taken as the D call from the table, unchecked against the DNA. TRBV21-1 is deemed a pseudogene. This CDR3 is built from 13 residues. In DNA form, the CDR3 reads TGTGCCAGCAGCAAGTCAGACAGAGAACAAGCTTTCTTT. Its protein product is CASSKSDREQAFF.

J is TRBJ1-1 and V is TRBV12-3 or TRBV12-4; D possibly corresponds to TRBD1 (5 bases). Trimming cost V 3 bases and J 6 bases, with 11 bases left between them. The CDR3 has 13 amino acids. The CDR3 DNA follows: TGTGCCAGCAGTTTCGGAGGGGCACCTGAAGCTTTCTTT. Translation gives CASSFGGAPEAFF.

This clonotype has more than one count but fewer than ten. This chain links TRBV6-6 with TRBJ2-2; D is perhaps TRBD1 (6 bases). Germline-derived CDR1 and CDR2 are MNHNY and SVGAGI (reference sequence). V lost 6 bases, J lost 11 bases, and 13 bases lay in between. The CDR3 length is 12 residues. Written as DNA, the CDR3 is TGTGCCAGCAGCACAAACAGGGTTGAGCTGTTTTTT. It codes for CASSTNRVELFF.

This clonotype occurred a few times. The J gene is TRBJ2-2, the V gene TRBV10-3; 9 bases agree with TRBD2. The CDR3 length is 13 residues. Unmatched junction bases numbered 2, after V lost 6 bases and J lost 6 bases. The germline gives CDR1 ENHRY, CDR2 SYGVKD. The CDR3 DNA is TGTGCCATCAGCCTAGCGGGGTCCGGGGAGCTGTTTTTT. This codes for CAISLAGSGELFF.

This clonotype was counted many times. V is TRBV5-1 and J is TRBJ2-2, with 7 bases that match TRBD1. Germline V gene data show CDR1 as SGHRS and CDR2 as YFSETQ. V lost 2 bases, J lost 6 bases, and 1 base stayed unmatched. The CDR3 runs 13 residues. CDR3 amino acids: CASSFQGAGELFF. The CDR3 DNA reads as TGCGCCAGCAGCTTTCAGGGGGCCGGGGAGCTGTTTTTT.

This clonotype was detected ten times or more. The J gene is TRBJ2-1, the V gene TRBV12-3 or TRBV12-4, with no clear D. V was pared by 3 bases and J by 0 bases, with 9 bases between. This CDR3 spans 15 amino acids. The DNA for the CDR3 is TGTGCCAGCAGTTTCGGCAGCGACTCCTACAATGAGCAGTTCTTC. Translating gives CASSFGSDSYNEQFF.